This entry is about one T cell receptor beta chain. These data come from a study of T cell responses to AZD1222 COVID-19 vaccine. About the study: The study pooled second doses at about 4 or about 12 weeks.

CDR1 and CDR2 from the germline V gene are MDHEN and SYDVKM. The CDR3 covers 17 residues. Deletions cut 1 base from V and 0 bases from J, with 10 bases between. Clones were read by immunoSEQ multiplex PCR, and TCRdb kept only the in-frame ones, dropping some. The sample lists over 150,000 clones; 90% were seen once. The TCR was taken from an adult in good health. The specimen comprised peripheral blood, sampled on day 0 of AZD1222 vaccination. V usage is TRBV28 and J usage is TRBJ2-6; possibly TRBD1 for D (5 bases). The CDR3 nucleotides are TGTGCCAGCAGTTTATCAGGGTTTCCCTCTGGGGCCAACGTCCTGACTTTC. Protein product: CASSLSGFPSGANVLTF.